This is a list of T cell receptor beta chains from one sample in a study of cytomegalovirus exposure and HLA in healthy donors. The assay was immunoSEQ multiplex PCR, and TCRdb's table has in-frame clones only and misses some. Among some 98,000 clones listed, around 80% were seen once. Source material: PBMCs. The receptors derive from a man between 35 and 55 years old in good health and CMV-seronegative. The CDR3 runs from the conserved cysteine through the conserved F or W. The D gene is left open where the match is weak. Clone size is shown for a subset of rows, as once, few, many or a class of expanded clone.

TRBV29-1	TRBD1	.	TRBJ2-1	CSVEKTGGREQFF	TGCAGCGTTGAGAAAACAGGGGGACGTGAGCAGTTCTTC
TRBV28	TRBD1	.	TRBJ2-7	CATSRDRGRGEQYF	TGTGCCACTTCGAGGGACAGGGGGCGCGGGGAGCAGTACTTC
TRBV10-3	.	.	TRBJ2-1	CAISEGQGINNEQFF	TGTGCCATCAGTGAGGGCCAGGGTATCAACAATGAGCAGTTCTTC
TRBV18	.	.	TRBJ1-2	CASSFGTREGYGYTF	TGTGCCAGCTCATTCGGGACCAGGGAGGGTTATGGCTACACCTTC
TRBV5-1	TRBD2	.	TRBJ2-1	CASSWGLAGVYNEQFF	TGCGCCAGCAGCTGGGGACTAGCGGGGGTGTACAATGAGCAGTTCTTC
TRBV6-1	TRBD1	few	TRBJ2-6	CASSGKGQGAFWANVLTF	TGTGCCAGCAGTGGCAAAGGACAGGGGGCGTTTTGGGCCAACGTCCTGACTTTC
TRBV10-3	.	.	TRBJ1-5	CAISGTPFNQPQHF	TGTGCCATCAGCGGGACACCCTTCAATCAGCCCCAGCATTTT
TRBV10-2	.	.	TRBJ1-2	CASSSVVQGSYGYTF	TGCGCCAGCAGTAGTGTCGTTCAGGGAAGCTATGGCTACACCTTC
TRBV19	TRBD2	.	TRBJ2-2	CASSMNAAGVLTGELFF	TGTGCCAGTAGTATGAACGCGGCGGGGGTTCTTACCGGGGAGCTGTTTTTT
TRBV6-6	.	.	TRBJ1-2	CATKGGLDYGYTF	TGTGCCACCAAGGGGGGGCTGGACTATGGCTACACCTTC
TRBV5-6	TRBD1	.	TRBJ2-1	CASSQAAGGIYNEQFF	TGTGCCAGCAGTCAGGCAGCAGGGGGCATCTACAATGAGCAGTTCTTC
TRBV6-5	.	.	TRBJ1-1	CASTPSTVSAEAFF	TGTGCCAGCACCCCGTCGACAGTCTCTGCTGAAGCTTTCTTT
TRBV28	.	.	TRBJ2-7	CASSLPPLRSSYEQYF	TGTGCCAGCAGTTTACCCCCGCTCCGGAGCTCCTACGAGCAGTACTTC
TRBV7-7	.	.	TRBJ2-2	CASSSGGGELFF	TGTGCCAGCAGCTCCGGGGGCGGGGAGCTGTTTTTT
TRBV11-2	TRBD1	.	TRBJ1-4	CASSLNRGSTNEKLFF	TGTGCCAGCAGCCTCAACAGGGGCTCAACTAATGAAAAACTGTTTTTT
TRBV13	.	.	TRBJ1-1	CASSWGGANTEAFF	TGTGCCAGCAGCTGGGGTGGGGCCAACACTGAAGCTTTCTTT
TRBV7-9	TRBD1	.	TRBJ1-6	CASSLRQGGSPLHF	TGTGCCAGCAGCCTGAGACAGGGCGGTTCACCCCTCCACTTT
TRBV27	TRBD1	.	TRBJ2-1	CASSLSQGNEQFF	TGTGCCAGCAGTTTATCACAGGGGAATGAGCAGTTCTTC
TRBV6-1	.	.	TRBJ1-1	CASLRAGGNTEAFF	TGTGCCAGCCTGCGCGCGGGGGGGAACACTGAAGCTTTCTTT
TRBV27	TRBD2	.	TRBJ2-7	CASSLSREGPYVEQYF	TGTGCCAGCAGTTTATCGAGGGAGGGACCTTACGTAGAGCAGTACTTC
TRBV13	.	.	TRBJ2-6	CASSQTQGKEAGANVLTF	TGTGCCAGCAGTCAGACGCAGGGGAAGGAAGCTGGGGCCAACGTCCTGACTTTC
TRBV19	TRBD1	.	TRBJ2-5	CASSTGTGFVETQYF	TGTGCCAGTAGTACGGGGACAGGTTTCGTGGAGACCCAGTACTTC
TRBV11-2	.	.	TRBJ2-1	CASGPSLNEQFF	TGTGCCAGTGGCCCTTCCCTCAATGAGCAGTTCTTC
TRBV6-5	TRBD2	.	TRBJ2-5	CASSPTWTRSETQYF	TGTGCCAGCAGCCCCACCTGGACTAGATCCGAGACCCAGTACTTC
TRBV6-5	.	.	TRBJ1-1	CASSRQLNTEAFF	TGTGCCAGCAGCCGACAGTTGAACACTGAAGCTTTCTTT
TRBV5-1	TRBD1	.	TRBJ2-2	CASSYGQGVNTGELFF	TGCGCCAGCAGCTATGGACAGGGGGTGAACACCGGGGAGCTGTTTTTT
TRBV19	TRBD2	.	TRBJ2-5	CASSTRGGQETQYF	TGTGCCAGTAGTACTCGCGGGGGACAAGAGACCCAGTACTTC
TRBV6-1	TRBD1	.	TRBJ2-7	CASRARQGTSYEQYF	TGTGCCAGCAGAGCCCGACAGGGGACCTCCTACGAGCAGTACTTC
TRBV20-1	.	few	TRBJ2-7	CSALRVREQYF	TGCAGTGCCCTCAGGGTTCGGGAGCAGTACTTC
TRBV18	.	.	TRBJ1-2	CASSPYGSNPGGGYTF	TGTGCCAGCTCACCCTACGGATCCAACCCCGGCGGCGGCTACACCTTC
TRBV27	.	few	TRBJ2-1	CASSLQGWFLHEQFF	TGTGCCAGCAGTTTACAGGGTTGGTTCCTCCATGAGCAGTTCTTC
TRBV11-3	TRBD2	.	TRBJ2-1	CASSLDPASGLNEQFF	TGTGCCAGCAGCTTAGATCCCGCTAGCGGGTTAAATGAGCAGTTCTTC
TRBV12-5	.	.	TRBJ1-5	CASGLEQGRQPQHF	TGTGCTAGTGGTTTGGAACAGGGAAGGCAGCCCCAGCATTTT
TRBV29-1	.	.	TRBJ1-1	CSVVGDSTEAFF	TGCAGCGTTGTCGGAGATAGCACTGAAGCTTTCTTT
TRBV5-1	TRBD2	.	TRBJ2-2	CASSLLAGSTGELFF	TGCGCCAGCAGCTTACTAGCGGGGTCCACCGGGGAGCTGTTTTTT
TRBV11-1	TRBD2	.	TRBJ2-1	CASSLAGLVDEQFF	TGTGCCAGCAGCTTAGCGGGACTAGTCGATGAGCAGTTCTTC
TRBV7-2	.	once	TRBJ2-3	CASSSGIGADTQYF	TGTGCCAGCAGCTCGGGCATAGGGGCAGATACGCAGTATTTT
TRBV10-2	TRBD1	.	TRBJ1-5	CASSGDRGGRGNQPQHF	TGCGCCAGCAGTGGAGACAGGGGCGGTCGGGGCAATCAGCCCCAGCATTTT
TRBV18	TRBD2	.	TRBJ2-3	CASSPVAGGSTDTQYF	TGTGCCAGCTCACCAGTGGCGGGGGGGAGCACAGATACGCAGTATTTT
TRBV7-3	.	.	TRBJ2-2	CASSLNTGELFF	TGTGCCAGCAGCCTTAACACCGGGGAGCTGTTTTTT
TRBV30	.	once	TRBJ1-1	CAWSARTQGVYGLNTEAFF	TGTGCCTGGAGTGCCCGGACACAGGGTGTATATGGGCTGAACACTGAAGCTTTCTTT
TRBV7-9	.	few	TRBJ2-1	CASSLEFSGSEQFF	TGTGCCAGCAGCTTAGAGTTTAGCGGAAGCGAGCAGTTCTTC
TRBV29-1	.	.	TRBJ2-7	CSVGMGGEQYF	TGCAGCGTTGGGATGGGGGGCGAGCAGTACTTC
TRBV11-2	.	.	TRBJ2-3	CASSLGAGMNSDTQYF	TGTGCCAGCAGCTTGGGCGCAGGGATGAATTCAGATACGCAGTATTTT
TRBV19	.	.	TRBJ1-5	CASSILQHNQPQHF	TGTGCCAGTAGTATTTTACAGCACAATCAGCCCCAGCATTTT
TRBV30	TRBD1	.	TRBJ2-4	CAENPKDRGNIQYF	TGTGCCGAGAACCCCAAGGACAGGGGCAACATTCAGTACTTC
TRBV6-6	.	.	TRBJ1-1	CATAPTPLEAFF	TGTGCCACCGCTCCAACACCCTTAGAAGCTTTCTTT
TRBV6-1	.	few	TRBJ1-1	CASSTLGRQNTEAFF	TGTGCCAGCAGTACCTTGGGCAGGCAGAACACTGAAGCTTTCTTT
TRBV5-6	.	.	TRBJ2-1	CASSLVQSFTFYNEQFF	TGTGCCAGCAGCTTGGTACAGTCCTTCACATTTTACAATGAGCAGTTCTTC
TRBV7-9	TRBD2	.	TRBJ2-7	CASSFLAGGPPEQYF	TGTGCCAGCAGCTTTCTAGCGGGGGGCCCTCCTGAGCAGTACTTC
TRBV18	.	.	TRBJ1-1	CASSQLHQGSTEAFF	TGTGCCAGCTCACAGCTCCATCAGGGAAGTACTGAAGCTTTCTTT
TRBV7-8	.	.	TRBJ2-7	CASSSSRGLGRTSYEQYF	TGTGCCAGCAGCTCAAGCCGGGGGTTGGGACGAACGTCCTACGAGCAGTACTTC
TRBV27	.	few	TRBJ2-1	CASSLFWSPLQQSSYNEQFF	TGTGCCAGCAGTCTTTTCTGGTCACCACTCCAACAGAGCTCCTACAATGAGCAGTTCTTC
TRBV5-4	TRBD1	.	TRBJ2-7	CASSLRDRAYEQYF	TGTGCCAGCAGCTTACGAGACAGGGCCTACGAGCAGTACTTC
TRBV10-1	.	.	TRBJ1-1	CASKARQNTEAFF	TGCGCCAGCAAAGCCAGGCAGAACACTGAAGCTTTCTTT